These 29 T cell receptor beta chains were sequenced from one sample in a study of Ad26.COV2.S vaccination and SARS-CoV-2 variants. Assay used: immunoSEQ multiplex PCR; TCRdb lists only in-frame clones, some missing. This table has 300,000 to 400,000 clones, under 95% appearing once. Material: peripheral blood, obtained after recovery from COVID-19. These receptors all stem from a human donor who had recovered from COVID-19.

The chain couples TRBV29-1 to TRBJ2-7; 10 bases are a match to TRBD1. Germline CDR1 SQVTM, CDR2 ANQGSEA. V lost 2 bases, J lost 2 bases, and 15 bases stayed unmatched. The CDR3 is made up of 18 amino acids. The CDR3 region is CSVERLGTGASLTYEQYF. CDR3 nucleotides: TGCAGCGTTGAAAGGCTGGGGACAGGGGCATCCTTGACCTACGAGCAGTACTTC.

The chain recombines TRBV29-1 with TRBJ1-1; the D is unclear. V shed 7 bases and J shed 1 base, with 7 bases lying between them. The CDR3 extends over 11 amino acids. Per the germline V gene, CDR1 is SQVTM and CDR2 is ANQGSEA. The CDR3 DNA reads as TGCAGCGGGACTCAGAACACTGAAGCTTTCTTT. Protein sequence: CSGTQNTEAFF.

The chain combines TRBV19 with TRBJ2-7, with TRBD1 as a possible D gene (6 bases). With 0 bases removed from V and 4 bases from J, the gap between germline ends came to 13 bases. Per germline, CDR1 LNHDA and CDR2 SQIVND (reference sequence). The CDR3 runs 15 residues. CDR3 nucleotides: TGTGCCAGTAGTATAGAATCGGGACAAATTTACGAGCAGTACTTC. Translating it yields CASSIESGQIYEQYF.

V is TRBV9 and J is TRBJ1-5; possible D gene TRBD1, 5 bases. The germline V gene has CDR1 SGDLS and CDR2 YYNGEE. The CDR3 is 14 residues long. V lost 4 bases, J lost 2 bases, and 10 bases lay in between. DNA of the CDR3: TGTGCCAGCAGCCGAGGGGTCGGCAATCAGCCCCAGCATTTT. Translating it yields CASSRGVGNQPQHF.

On this clone: The sample has other DNA sequences that encode this CDR3 too. The V gene is TRBV11-2, the J gene TRBJ2-7, with TRBD1 matching 7 bases. V was pared by 1 base and J by 3 bases, with 3 bases of the junction left unmatched. This CDR3 region has 14 residues. The V gene's germline CDR1 is SGHAT and CDR2 FQNNGV. CDR3 amino acids: CASSLGQGVYEQYF. The CDR3 DNA reads as TGTGCCAGCAGCTTAGGCCAGGGGGTCTACGAGCAGTACTTC. Complete variable domain (other parts from reference TRBV11-2 and TRBJ2-7): EAGVAQSPRYKIIEKRQSVAFWCNPISGHATLYWYQQILGQGPKLLIQFQNNGVVDDSQLPKDRFSAERLKGVDSTLKIQPAKLEDSAVYLCASSLGQGVYEQYFGPGTRLTVT.

This clone was recorded once. The chain employs TRBV7-2 and TRBJ2-5; D not resolved. This CDR3 comprises 15 residues. In germline, CDR1 is SGHTA, CDR2 FQGNSA. V was pared by 2 bases and J by 0 bases, with 10 bases between. The CDR3 reads CASSLTDGYQETQYF. In DNA form, the CDR3 reads TGTGCCAGCAGCTTAACAGACGGATACCAAGAGACCCAGTACTTC.

This chain joins TRBV29-1 and TRBJ2-1; 9 bases map to TRBD2. The trim removed 7 bases at V and 3 bases at J, leaving 10 bases unmatched. The CDR3 is 15 residues long. Germline CDR1 is SQVTM and CDR2 is ANQGSEA. CDR3 in DNA: TGCAGCGCTGCGGGGGGGCAGGGTAGCTACAATGAGCAGTTCTTC. The encoded protein is CSAAGGQGSYNEQFF.

The chain links TRBV27 to TRBJ2-5; D gene unclear. The V end was cut by 1 base, the J end by 3 bases, with 6 bases between. The CDR3 length is 13 residues. CDR1 and CDR2 (germline): MNHEY, SMNVEV (reference sequence). The CDR3 sequence is CASSLFRKETQYF. The DNA of the CDR3 is TGTGCCAGCAGTTTATTCAGAAAAGAGACCCAGTACTTC.

V gene TRBV5-6 combines with J gene TRBJ2-3; D is unclear. The CDR3 length is 13 residues. Germline assignment: CDR1 SGHDT and CDR2 YYEEEE. V was cut by 4 bases and J by 0 bases, with 6 bases left in between. The CDR3 loop is CASSTSSTDTQYF. CDR3 sequence (DNA): TGTGCCAGCAGCACGTCTAGCACAGATACGCAGTATTTT. Looking up the rest from reference TRBV5-6 and TRBJ2-3 gives the full variable domain: DAGVTQSPTHLIKTRGQQVTLRCSPKSGHDTVSWYQQALGQGPQFIFQYYEEEERQRGNFPDRFSGHQFPNYSSELNVNALLLGDSALYLCASSTSSTDTQYFGPGTRLTVL.

This chain connects TRBV5-6 to TRBJ2-7; no definite D call. CDR3 length: 13 amino acids. Germline V gene data show CDR1 as SGHDT and CDR2 as YYEEEE. With 0 bases removed from V and 2 bases from J, the gap between germline ends came to 6 bases. The DNA for the CDR3 is TGTGCCAGCAGCTTGGGGGTACCCTACGAGCAGTACTTC. It yields the protein CASSLGVPYEQYF.

This clone was counted once. The genes are TRBV2 and TRBJ2-3, with D perhaps matching TRBD1 or TRBD2 (5 bases each). Trimming cost V 11 bases and J 2 bases, with 14 bases left between them. CDR3 length: 13 residues. CDR1 is SNHLY and CDR2 is FYNNEI in the germline V gene. Here the CDR3 reads CAGTGKYTDTQYF. As DNA, the CDR3 is TGTGCCGGGACGGGAAAATACACAGATACGCAGTATTTT.

The chain employs TRBV11-1 and TRBJ2-7, with a weak D call TRBD2 (5 bases). The V gene's germline CDR1 is SGHAT and CDR2 FQDESV (reference sequence). CDR3 length: 14 residues. V lost 1 base to trimming and J lost 5 bases, with 12 bases between them. Written as DNA, the CDR3 is TGTGCCAGCAGCTTAGTCGGGGAAAGGGACGAGCAGTACTTC. It yields the protein CASSLVGERDEQYF.

The gene calls are TRBV24-1 and TRBJ2-1, with D hard to call. Between the trimmed V and J ends, which lost 1 base and 7 bases, there was a span of 1 base. Germline V gives CDR1 KGHDR, CDR2 SFDVKD. The CDR3 has 11 residues. CDR3 protein: CATSDFNEQFF. CDR3 nucleotides: TGTGCCACCAGTGATTTTAATGAGCAGTTCTTC.

Worth noting for this clone: A read error may produce the germline difference seen at one junction end. The chain combines TRBV6-6 with TRBJ1-2; D gene unclear. Per germline, CDR1 MNHNY and CDR2 SVGAGI (reference sequence). This CDR3 comprises 13 residues. The CDR3 nucleotides are TGTGCCAGCAGTTACCAGGACCCAACCATGCTCGGCTTC. Translating it yields CASSYQDPTMLGF.

A single count supports this clone. The chain combines TRBV3-1 (or the pseudogene TRBV3-2) with TRBJ2-7; weak D call: TRBD2 (5 bases). Germline V lookup: CDR1 LGHDT, CDR2 YNNKEL (reference sequence). This CDR3 has 14 residues. The ends were cut back, 1 base at V and 4 bases at J, with 11 bases in the middle. CDR3 amino acids: CASSQGGKGYEQYF. The CDR3 DNA reads TGTGCCAGCAGCCAAGGAGGGAAAGGTTACGAGCAGTACTTC.

The CDR3 bases are TGCGCCAGCAGCGTAACTAGCGCCGGCTCCTACAATGAGCAGTTCTTC. Translated: CASSVTSAGSYNEQFF. The V gene is TRBV5-1, the J gene TRBJ2-1, with 7 bases fitting TRBD2. Germline trimming cut 4 bases from V and 0 bases from J; bases unmatched to any gene: 7. Germline V gene lookup returns CDR1 SGHRS and CDR2 YFSETQ. CDR3 length: 16 residues.

Notes on this clone: The junction and the germline gene differ at one end; a read error may be behind it. The chain combines TRBV7-2 with TRBJ1-3, with no clear D. There are 15 residues in the CDR3. Germline CDR1 reads SGHTA; CDR2 reads FQGNSA. The chain's CDR3 is CASSSQLPGGPPRNF. The CDR3 DNA reads as TGTGCCAGCAGCTCCCAACTCCCGGGAGGCCCCCCTAGGAATTTT. Filled out from reference TRBV7-2 and TRBJ1-3, the complete variable domain reads GAGVSQSPSNKVTEKGKDVELRCDPISGHTALYWYRQSLGQGLEFLIYFQGNSAPDKSGLPSDRFSAERTGGSVSTLTIQRTQQEDSAVYLCASSSQLPGGPPRNFGEGSWLTVV.

This clone appeared a few times. This chain uses TRBV27 with TRBJ2-1; the D is unclear. Germline CDR1 reads MNHEY; CDR2 reads SMNVEV (reference sequence). The CDR3 contains 16 residues. Trimming stripped 5 bases from V and 3 bases from J, with 17 bases between. The CDR3 DNA follows: TGTGCCAGCAGTCTCGGGTTTTCGGCTATCTACAATGAGCAGTTCTTC. Residues: CASSLGFSAIYNEQFF.

This chain links TRBV18 with TRBJ2-2; tentatively, D is TRBD1 (5 bases). CDR1 and CDR2 from the germline V gene are KGHSH and LQKENI. The CDR3 runs 16 residues. V lost 2 bases, J lost 0 bases, and 10 bases lay in between. This CDR3 is CASSPNGQPNTGELFF. In nucleotides, the CDR3 is TGTGCCAGCTCACCAAACGGACAACCGAACACCGGGGAGCTGTTTTTT.

V usage is TRBV2 and J usage is TRBJ2-3; D is possibly TRBD1 or TRBD2 (7 bases each). The CDR3 is 16 residues long. V lost 2 bases, J lost 11 bases, and 23 bases lay in between. Germline loops: CDR1 SNHLY, CDR2 FYNNEI. The DNA of the CDR3 is TGTGCCAGCAGTGAAAGGGTCAGGGGGTTCCCTAGCGGGCAGTATTTT. Protein: CASSERVRGFPSGQYF.

The chain couples TRBV18 to TRBJ2-7, with D perhaps matching TRBD2 (5 bases). Germline CDR1 reads KGHSH; CDR2 reads LQKENI. V shed 0 bases and J shed 3 bases, with 12 bases lying between them. CDR3 length: 15 amino acids. The CDR3 protein is CASSPPGRGGYEQYF. The CDR3, as DNA: TGTGCCAGCTCACCACCAGGGAGAGGCGGCTACGAGCAGTACTTC. The variable domain in full, completed from reference TRBV18 and TRBJ2-7, reads NAGVMQNPRHLVRRRGQEARLRCSPMKGHSHVYWYRQLPEEGLKFMVYLQKENIIDESGMPKERFSAEFPKEGPSILRIQQVVRGDSAAYFCASSPPGRGGYEQYFGPGTRLTVT.

The chain uses TRBV10-3 and TRBJ2-3; 12 bases are shared with TRBD2. The CDR3 is made up of 18 amino acids. The V gene end was trimmed by 4 bases and the J gene end by 4 bases; junction bases not matched to a gene: 12. CDR1 and CDR2 (germline): ENHRY, SYGVKD. The CDR3: CAISGSPRTSGAPDTQYF. The CDR3 bases are TGTGCCATCAGTGGGTCCCCGAGGACTAGCGGGGCCCCAGATACGCAGTATTTT.

A single count supports this clone. The chain employs TRBV9 and TRBJ2-7, with a tentative D call TRBD1 (5 bases). Trimming left V 0 bases short and J 5 bases short, with 12 bases between. CDR1 and CDR2 (germline): SGDLS, YYNGEE. CDR3 length: 14 residues. The CDR3, as DNA: TGTGCCAGCAGCGTAGGGGGCAGGGTCCACGAGCAGTACTTC. It encodes CASSVGGRVHEQYF.

V usage is TRBV5-4 and J usage is TRBJ1-2; 7 positions match TRBD1. The length of the CDR3 is 17 residues. Trimming cost V 3 bases and J 0 bases; bases outside gene matches: 11. Germline CDR1 is SGHNT and CDR2 is YYREEE (reference sequence). The CDR3 spells CASSYHRQGSANYGYTF. Written as DNA, the CDR3 is TGTGCCAGCAGCTACCACCGACAGGGAAGTGCTAACTATGGCTACACCTTC.

This rearrangement joins TRBV4-1 to TRBJ2-3, with no clear D. The CDR3 extends over 12 amino acids. The germline V gene encodes CDR1 MGHRA and CDR2 YSYEKL. Trimming shortened V by 0 bases and J by 10 bases, and 8 bases separated the two germline ends. The CDR3 DNA sequence: TGCGCCAGCAGCCAAGATTCTGGTGCGCAGTATTTT. This sequence encodes CASSQDSGAQYF.

This clone was observed a single time. V usage is TRBV2 and J usage is TRBJ2-5; TRBD1 or TRBD2 may be the D gene (5 bases each). The CDR3 is made up of 12 amino acids. V was trimmed by 8 bases and J by 6 bases, leaving 13 bases between them. The germline V gene has CDR1 SNHLY and CDR2 FYNNEI. CDR3 residues: CASGAGTQTQYF. CDR3 in DNA: TGTGCCAGCGGGGCAGGGACGCAGACCCAGTACTTC.

The chain recombines TRBV5-4 with TRBJ2-5; 11 bases line up with TRBD2. The V gene's germline CDR1 is SGHNT and CDR2 YYREEE (reference sequence). This CDR3 is built from 16 residues. The ends lost 4 bases at V and 2 bases at J; junction bases unmatched: 7. In DNA, the CDR3 is TGTGCCAGCAGCGCCGGAGGGACTAGCGGACAAGAGACCCAGTACTTC. Its translation is CASSAGGTSGQETQYF. Full variable domain (outside the CDR3, taken from reference TRBV5-4 and TRBJ2-5): ETGVTQSPTHLIKTRGQQVTLRCSSQSGHNTVSWYQQALGQGPQFIFQYYREEENGRGNFPPRFSGLQFPNYSSELNVNALELDDSALYLCASSAGGTSGQETQYFGPGTRLLVL.

The chain links TRBV10-2 to TRBJ2-1, with D unresolved. The CDR3 length is 14 residues. Between the trimmed V and J ends, which lost 3 bases and 6 bases, there was a span of 12 bases. Germline V CDR1 and CDR2: WSHSY, SAAADI. This CDR3 reads CASSERIPPNEQFF. The CDR3 DNA follows: TGCGCCAGCAGTGAAAGGATCCCACCCAATGAGCAGTTCTTC.

The V call is TRBV7-9, the J call TRBJ1-3; no reliable D call. The CDR3 runs to 12 residues. Trimming cost V 0 bases and J 5 bases, with 2 bases left between them. Germline V gene lookup returns CDR1 SEHNR and CDR2 FQNEAQ (reference sequence). The chain's CDR3 is CASSLARNTIYF. The CDR3, as DNA: TGTGCCAGCAGCTTAGCCAGAAACACCATATATTTT.